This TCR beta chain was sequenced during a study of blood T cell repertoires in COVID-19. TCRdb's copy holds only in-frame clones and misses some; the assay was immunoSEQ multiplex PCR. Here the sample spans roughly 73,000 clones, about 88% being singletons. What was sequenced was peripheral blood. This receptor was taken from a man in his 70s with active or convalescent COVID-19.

DNA for the CDR3: TGTGCCAGCAGCTTAGTCCTAGCGGGAGGAGCAGATACGCAGTATTTT. It yields the protein CASSLVLAGGADTQYF. V gene TRBV7-9 combines with J gene TRBJ2-3; 11 nucleotides match TRBD2. V lost 1 base to trimming and J lost 4 bases; unmatched junction nucleotides: 4. Germline loops: CDR1 SEHNR, CDR2 FQNEAQ (reference sequence). The CDR3 loop spans 16 amino acids.